This T cell receptor beta chain appears in the sequencing data of a study of OX40 agonist ivuxolimab in advanced cancers. For context, the study as a whole: Ivuxolimab was an agonistic, fully human IgG2 monoclonal antibody directed against OX40 (CD134), a costimulatory receptor. The paper describes the monotherapy dose-escalation part (N ≈ 49 patients) of the phase I trial of ivuxolimab. Patients were allowed to have had prior anti-PD-1, anti-PD-L1 or anti-CTLA-4 therapy, and around two fifths of the dose-escalation patients had been treated with checkpoint inhibitors. The dose-escalation cohort was 82.7% male with a mean age of about 54 years, ranging from roughly 20 to 80. Partial responses occurred in three dose-escalation patients: two with cutaneous melanoma and one with hepatocellular carcinoma. Peripheral TCRbeta sequencing was intended to test whether TCR sequence diversity was altered and clonal T-cell expansion was caused by ivuxolimab. Among the roughly 52 dose-escalation patients, some 19 had hepatocellular carcinoma, 15 or so melanoma, 9 renal cell carcinoma and 9 head and neck cancer. Intravenous ivuxolimab was administered to patients every 2 weeks at six dose levels: 0.01, 0.1, 0.3, 1.5, 3 and 10 mg/kg. Broader findings and caveats from the paper: Low levels of normalized T-cell clonal expansion were also seen in some patients who did not respond. At doses of 0.1 to 3.0 mg/kg, clonal expansion of both CD4+ and CD8+ blood T cells was observed from baseline to week 6. On average, CD8+ T cells showed more expanded clones than CD4+ T cells after ivuxolimab. In the 0.1-3.0 mg/kg groups, partial responders had among the lowest normalized peripheral clonal expansion, particularly in CD8+ T cells. Antigen specificity was not determined for the clonally expanded peripheral T cells.

Genomic DNA was isolated from the sorted cells so that the TCRbeta CDR3 region could be sequenced. The immunoSEQ Assay was used to sequence the TCRbeta CDR3 regions. Held by TCRdb, this immuneACCESS table contains in-frame sequences only and omits some clones. Under half of the omission traces to an unresolved V gene where checked; the cause of the rest is unknown. The sample table contains over 70,000 clones; only one count was recorded for about 87% of them. The ten largest clonotypes hold 11% of the sample. CDR1 and CDR2, looked up from the germline V gene, are SGDLS and YYNGEE. Between the V and J ends, shortened by 6 bases and 3 bases respectively, the junction contains 12 bases. The CDR3 goes from the cysteine to the phenylalanine over 13 residues. Kept here is only the CDR3 DNA, which spans 39 bases and is read in frame from base 1. Comment on this clone: The antigen it binds to is not known. No qualities accompany the bases; no much larger clone lies one base away.

The trial excluded patients who had a history of autoimmune disease or who were on systemic immunosuppression. In every dose cohort, peripheral blood was drawn for TCR sequencing at baseline, cycle 4 day 1, and cycle 7 day 1. Samples came from an open-label, multicenter, first-in-human phase I dose-escalation trial of ivuxolimab. Adults with locally advanced or metastatic head and neck squamous cell, hepatocellular, melanoma or renal cell carcinoma were enrolled in the trial. Before TCR sequencing, CD4+ T cells and CD8+ T cells from peripheral blood were sorted into separate populations. Rearrangement joined TRBV9 to TRBJ2-5; TRBD1 could be the D gene, as 6 bases match. The source was CD4+ or CD8+ T cells sorted from blood, collected in a trial of the OX40 agonist ivuxolimab. This clonotype was obtained from an adult with an advanced solid tumor such as melanoma, head and neck, liver or kidney cancer. The CDR3 amino acid sequence is: CASTGAGEETQYF. The DNA sequence follows: TGTGCCAGCACCGGGGCAGGGGAAGAGACCCAGTACTTC. Reference TRBV9 and TRBJ2-5 genes cover what lies past the CDR3, so the full variable domain is DSGVTQTPKHLITATGQRVTLRCSPRSGDLSVYWYQQSLDQGLQFLIQYYNGEERAKGNILERFSAQQFPDLHSELNLSSLELGDSALYFCASTGAGEETQYFGPGTRLLVL.